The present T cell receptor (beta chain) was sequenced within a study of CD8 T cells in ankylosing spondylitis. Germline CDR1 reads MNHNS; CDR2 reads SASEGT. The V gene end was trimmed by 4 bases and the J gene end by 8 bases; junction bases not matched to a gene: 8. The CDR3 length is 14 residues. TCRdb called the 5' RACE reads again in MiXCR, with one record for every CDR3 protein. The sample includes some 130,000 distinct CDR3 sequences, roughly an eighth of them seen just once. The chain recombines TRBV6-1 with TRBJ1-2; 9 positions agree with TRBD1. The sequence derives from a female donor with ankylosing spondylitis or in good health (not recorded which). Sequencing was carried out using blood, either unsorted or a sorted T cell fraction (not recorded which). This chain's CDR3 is CASSAPTGGGGYTF. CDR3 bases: TGTGCCAGCAGTGCCCCGACAGGGGGGGGCGGCTACACCTTC.